A selection of T cell receptor beta chains follows, all from one sample in a study of shared clonotypes between healthy human individuals. The assay was immunoSEQ multiplex PCR, and TCRdb's table has in-frame clones only and misses some. The data show some 2 million clones, approximately 94% seen once. Source material: naive CD8+ T cells sorted from blood. The receptors come from a man aged 18 to 30 in good health. The CDR3 runs from the conserved cysteine through the conserved F or W. A D gene is named only where the DNA matches it firmly. Size is omitted from some rows. Given values are once, few, many or a class for expanded clones.

clone size	D gene	V gene	J gene	CDR3 protein	CDR3 DNA
.	.	TRBV13	TRBJ2-2	CASSLDGGGSVTGELFF	TGTGCCAGCAGCTTAGACGGTGGGGGCTCGGTCACCGGGGAGCTGTTTTTT
.	.	TRBV11-2	TRBJ1-5	CASSYGSQPQHF	TGTGCCAGCAGCTACGGGAGTCAGCCCCAGCATTTT
.	TRBD1	TRBV5-5	TRBJ1-2	CASSLGDREAGYTF	TGTGCCAGCAGCTTGGGGGACAGGGAAGCTGGCTACACCTTC
.	TRBD1	TRBV30	TRBJ1-1	CAWRDDRGEAFF	TGTGCCTGGAGAGACGACAGGGGTGAAGCTTTCTTT
.	TRBD2	TRBV5-6	TRBJ2-7	CASSSIGWSSGDEQYF	TGTGCCAGCAGCTCGATTGGATGGAGTAGCGGGGACGAGCAGTACTTC
.	TRBD1	TRBV25-1	TRBJ1-1	CASRGQAYTEAFF	TGTGCCAGCAGAGGACAGGCGTATACTGAAGCTTTCTTT
.	.	TRBV6-5	TRBJ1-2	CASSYSSGYTF	TGTGCCAGCAGTTACTCCTCGGGCTACACCTTC
.	TRBD1	TRBV13	TRBJ2-1	CASSRTGGIDNEQFF	TGTGCCAGCAGCCGGACAGGGGGGATTGACAATGAGCAGTTCTTC
.	.	TRBV19	TRBJ1-1	CASSTGPEGGTEAFF	TGTGCCAGTAGTACAGGACCGGAGGGTGGGACTGAAGCTTTCTTT
once	.	TRBV7-9	TRBJ1-1	CASSSVRTRTEAFF	TGTGCCAGCAGCTCCGTCAGGACGAGAACTGAAGCTTTCTTT
once	.	TRBV4-1	TRBJ2-3	CASSQEVRGSTQYF	TGCGCCAGCAGCCAAGAAGTCAGGGGAAGCACGCAGTATTTT
.	.	TRBV27	TRBJ1-4	CASSSRGSNEKLFF	TGTGCCAGCAGTTCAAGGGGATCAAATGAAAAACTGTTTTTT
.	TRBD1	TRBV2	TRBJ1-1	CATSRDSWTEAFF	TGTGCCACTTCCCGGGACAGTTGGACTGAAGCTTTCTTT
.	.	TRBV7-9	TRBJ2-1	CASLAADDPNEQFF	TGTGCCAGCCTCGCCGCTGATGACCCGAATGAGCAGTTCTTC
.	TRBD2	TRBV19	TRBJ2-1	CASSITSGEYNEQFF	TGTGCCAGTAGTATTACTAGCGGGGAGTACAATGAGCAGTTCTTC
.	.	TRBV7-9	TRBJ2-5	CASSSQEEETQYF	TGTGCCAGCAGCTCTCAGGAGGAAGAGACCCAGTACTTC
.	.	TRBV2	TRBJ2-5	CASSGVRQETQYF	TGTGCCAGCAGTGGGGTGAGACAAGAGACCCAGTACTTC